The clone carrying this T cell receptor beta chain was seen ten or more times. Together with a sample-barcoded 5' primer, a J-beta primer mix was included in a second PCR lasting about 6 to 11 cycles. MiXCR, run by TCRdb on the 5' RACE reads, gives a single entry per CDR3 protein. Of more than 800,000 distinct CDR3 sequences listed, less than 35% are singletons. V lost 4 bases, J lost 4 bases, and 15 bases stayed unmatched. This CDR3 spans 17 amino acids. The germline gives CDR1 LGHDT, CDR2 YNNKEL (reference sequence). These data are taken from a study of blood T cells in healthy people across ages. Sequences were obtained from blood. This TCR derives from a woman over 75 in good health. This rearrangement joins TRBV3-1 to TRBJ2-7; 8 nucleotides match TRBD2. This CDR3 reads CASSRGYGAGAPYEQYF. The CDR3, as DNA: TGTGCCAGCAGCCGGGGATATGGAGCGGGGGCTCCTTACGAGCAGTACTTC.